This entry is about one T cell receptor beta chain. What this receptor recognizes is not known. The input lacks base qualities; no much larger clone sits a single base away. The data belong to a study of naive and memory T cell subsets (dated by TCRdb to the late 2010s). Describing the broader study: An open-source, UMI-based TCR alpha and beta sequencing pipeline was applied to sorted naive and memory peripheral blood T cell subsets. Complete agreement was observed between the functional CMV T cell responses and the IgG serology results. RNA was DNase-treated and reverse transcribed with TCR constant-region primers, mostly using SuperScript III.

Library preparation employed UMI-ligation and nested PCR. To cover both TRBC1 and TRBC2, the beta constant-region primer consisted of an equimolar mix of two oligonucleotides. The ligated cDNA went through four rounds of PCR with nested alpha and beta constant-region primers together with the SP2 primer. A single-stranded oligonucleotide bearing the SP2 primer plus a 12-nucleotide UMI was ligated onto the 3' end of the cDNA by T4 RNA ligase 1. Incubation of the ligation reaction was carried out at 16 degrees C for 20-24 hours. PCR2 was typically run as a SYBR Green qPCR and stopped at a predetermined threshold to prevent over-amplification. Every purification after the first one was done using Agencourt AMPure XP magnetic beads. Libraries were quantified by Qubit and checked on a TapeStation, with a main peak expected near 650 bp. Pooled libraries were sequenced on an Illumina MiSeq with v2 2x251 paired-end kits, typically giving roughly 0.9-2.1 million reads per sample. Each sample's library went into the pool at about 4.1 nM, and about 5-7% PhiX was added to help with cluster recognition. The paper's data handling went like this. V and J genes were assigned to Demultiplexor-processed FASTQ reads by Decombinator through tag matching, with a single base-pair mismatch being allowed. Collapsinator used UMIs to correct both sequencing errors and frequency errors arising from PCR heterogeneity. TCRs were translated and CDR3s were extracted from the conserved cysteine to the FGXG phenylalanine by CDR3Translator, with non-productive sequences being flagged. Repertoires were subsampled to equal numbers of UMI-defined TCRs before Gini, Shannon entropy and inverse Simpson indices were calculated. Power-law fits to clonotype abundance distributions were performed by maximum likelihood within the linear range. When run on a single naive CD8 sample, MIGEC and the pipeline yielded similar UMI counts, similar unique TCR numbers and similar clonal distributions. In one analysis, naive TCRs that were also found in any memory subset of the same donor were excluded from the naive repertoire. The repertoires were searched for about 7,300 CMV-associated CDR3 sequences that had been compiled from VDJdb and a published dataset. The public reads were reanalyzed by TCRdb: fastp trimming at Q25, MiXCR alignment, in-frame beta chains only. Rows with a matching CDR3 protein are joined into one entry that keeps the most common DNA and genes. For this entry, the V and J calls and clone size follow TCRdb and not the study's own pipeline. The sample table holds 90,000 to 120,000 distinct CDR3 sequences, of which 13% to 15% were seen once. The leading ten clones occupy about 3% of the sample.

TCR alpha and beta chain libraries were amplified separately from the second PCR step onward. Donor CMV status was determined by IFNgamma production from CD4+ T cells after overnight stimulation of fresh PBMCs with CMV viral lysate. Miltenyi beads were used first to positively select CD4 T cells, and CD8 T cells were then positively selected from the CD4-negative fraction. Cells were stained for CD3, CD4, CD8, CD45RA, CD27 and a live/dead dye and were sorted on a BD Aria II into four subsets based on CD45RA and CD27. A few healthy volunteers provided blood, and each donor's sample was split into CD4 and CD8 T cells and then further divided into four differentiation subsets. Approximately 0.13 L of peripheral blood was drawn per donor, and PBMC were isolated by Ficoll-Paque PLUS density-gradient centrifugation. The sorted cells were lysed in RLT buffer, after which RNA was extracted using a Qiagen RNeasy kit and kept at -80 degrees C.

Findings and caveats that apply to the study as a whole: The repertoire findings for the naive and memory subsets could not be validated against a ground truth, as none was available. RNA-based TCR counts may be influenced by expression changes linked to T cell activation and differentiation. In both CD4 and CD8 cells, going from naive through CM, EM and EMRA, the Gini index went up while Shannon and inverse Simpson diversity went down. Following error correction, more than 85% of naive TCR sequences occurred only once, which made naive abundance distributions much steeper than those of memory subsets. A few larger clonotypes were present in naive repertoires, particularly the CD8 repertoires, and these clonotypes were possibly memory cells re-expressing CD45RA. TCR abundance followed a power law with an exponent that was different for naive and memory subsets but consistent across the three individuals. Clonotypes were defined as single alpha or beta chain sequences, not paired alpha/beta receptors.

V is shortened by 0 bases, J by 6 bases, and the region joining them spans 15 bases. Counted from cysteine to phenylalanine, this CDR3 has 16 amino acids. Of all the DNA, just the CDR3 is kept, 48 bases in frame from base 1. Per the germline V gene, MNHEY is the CDR1 and SVGEGT is the CDR2. The specimen was naive CD8+ T cells from blood. The label giving this sample's cell subset or site can be read as: naive T cells, CD45RA high CD27+. The source of this sequence is a human donor in good health. Recombination connected TRBV6-2 or TRBV6-3 to TRBJ1-5; the D gene lacks a confident call. The CDR3 reads as follows: CASSYSIGLNSQPQHF. The nucleotide sequence reads as follows: TGTGCCAGCAGTTACTCGATCGGTCTGAACAGTCAGCCCCAGCATTTT.